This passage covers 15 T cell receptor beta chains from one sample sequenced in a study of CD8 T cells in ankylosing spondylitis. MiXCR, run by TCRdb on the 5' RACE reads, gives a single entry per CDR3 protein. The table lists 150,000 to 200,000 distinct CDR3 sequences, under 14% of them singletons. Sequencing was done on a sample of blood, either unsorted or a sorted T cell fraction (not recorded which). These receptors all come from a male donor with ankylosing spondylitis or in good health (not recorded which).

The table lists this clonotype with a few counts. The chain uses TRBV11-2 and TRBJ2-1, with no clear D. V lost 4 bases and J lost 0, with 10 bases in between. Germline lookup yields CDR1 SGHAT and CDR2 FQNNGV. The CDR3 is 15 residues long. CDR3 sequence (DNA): TGTGCCAGCAGCTCGACCCTTAGCTCCTACAATGAGCAGTTCTTC. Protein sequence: CASSSTLSSYNEQFF.

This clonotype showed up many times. CDR3 sequence reads: CASSPRPGGGYTF. The CDR3 bases are TGTGCCAGCAGTCCACGACCCGGGGGCGGCTACACCTTC. The chain combines TRBV12-3 or TRBV12-4 with TRBJ1-2; TRBD1 is a possible D gene (6 bases). This CDR3 spans 13 amino acids. V lost 5 bases and J 8 bases, leaving 15 bases between the germline ends.

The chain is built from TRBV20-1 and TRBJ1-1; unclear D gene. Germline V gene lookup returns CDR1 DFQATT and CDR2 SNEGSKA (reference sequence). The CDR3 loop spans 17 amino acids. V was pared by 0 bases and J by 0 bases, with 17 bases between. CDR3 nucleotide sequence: TGCAGTGCTAGAGATCGATCAATAGGGAACCTGAACACTGAAGCTTTCTTT. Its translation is CSARDRSIGNLNTEAFF.

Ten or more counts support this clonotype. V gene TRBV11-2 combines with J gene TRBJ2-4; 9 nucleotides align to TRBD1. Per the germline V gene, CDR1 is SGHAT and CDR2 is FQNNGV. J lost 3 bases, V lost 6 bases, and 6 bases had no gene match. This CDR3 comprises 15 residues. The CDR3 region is CASRRTGDGKNIQYF. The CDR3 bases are TGTGCCAGCAGGCGGACAGGGGATGGCAAAAACATTCAGTACTTC.

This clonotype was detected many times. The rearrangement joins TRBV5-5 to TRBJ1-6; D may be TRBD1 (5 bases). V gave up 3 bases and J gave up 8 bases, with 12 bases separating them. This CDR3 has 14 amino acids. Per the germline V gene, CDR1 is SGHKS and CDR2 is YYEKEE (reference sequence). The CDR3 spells CASSSLRVDSPLHF. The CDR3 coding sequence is TGTGCCAGCAGCTCGCTCAGGGTTGATTCACCCCTCCACTTT.

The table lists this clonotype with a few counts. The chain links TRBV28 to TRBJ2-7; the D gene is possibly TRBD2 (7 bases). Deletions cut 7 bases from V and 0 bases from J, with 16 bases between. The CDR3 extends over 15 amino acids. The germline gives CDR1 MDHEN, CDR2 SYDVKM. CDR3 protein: CASIALRGASYEQYF. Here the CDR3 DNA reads TGTGCCAGCATTGCTTTACGGGGGGCCTCCTACGAGCAGTACTTC. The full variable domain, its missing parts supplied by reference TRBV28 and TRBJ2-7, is DVKVTQSSRYLVKRTGEKVFLECVQDMDHENMFWYRQDPGLGLRLIYFSYDVKMKEKGDIPEGYSVSREKKERFSLILESASTNQTSMYLCASIALRGASYEQYFGPGTRLTVT.

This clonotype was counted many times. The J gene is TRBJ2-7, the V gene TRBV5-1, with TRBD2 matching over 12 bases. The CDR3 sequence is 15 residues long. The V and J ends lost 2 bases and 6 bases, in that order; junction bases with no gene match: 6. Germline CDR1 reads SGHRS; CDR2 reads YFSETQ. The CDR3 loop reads CASSFGLAGRGEQYF. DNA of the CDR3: TGCGCCAGCAGCTTCGGACTAGCGGGAAGGGGCGAGCAGTACTTC.

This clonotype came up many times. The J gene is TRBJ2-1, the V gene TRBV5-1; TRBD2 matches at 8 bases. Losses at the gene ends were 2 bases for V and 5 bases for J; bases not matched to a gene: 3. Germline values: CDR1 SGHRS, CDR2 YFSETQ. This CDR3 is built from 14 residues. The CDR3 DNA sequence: TGCGCCAGCAGCTTACTTAGCGGGGACAATGAGCAGTTCTTC. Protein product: CASSLLSGDNEQFF.

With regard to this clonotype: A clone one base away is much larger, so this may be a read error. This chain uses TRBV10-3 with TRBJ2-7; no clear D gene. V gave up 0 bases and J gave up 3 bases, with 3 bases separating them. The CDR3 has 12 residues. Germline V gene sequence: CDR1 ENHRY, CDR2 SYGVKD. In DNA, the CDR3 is TGTGCCATCAGTGAGTCGGACTACGAGCAGTACTTC. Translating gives CAISESDYEQYF.

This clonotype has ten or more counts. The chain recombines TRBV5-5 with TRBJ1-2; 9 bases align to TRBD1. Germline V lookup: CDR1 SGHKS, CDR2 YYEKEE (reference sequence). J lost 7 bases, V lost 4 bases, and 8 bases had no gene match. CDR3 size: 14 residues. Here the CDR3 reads CASSPGDRARGYTF. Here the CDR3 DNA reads TGTGCCAGCAGCCCGGGGGACAGGGCTCGTGGCTACACCTTC.

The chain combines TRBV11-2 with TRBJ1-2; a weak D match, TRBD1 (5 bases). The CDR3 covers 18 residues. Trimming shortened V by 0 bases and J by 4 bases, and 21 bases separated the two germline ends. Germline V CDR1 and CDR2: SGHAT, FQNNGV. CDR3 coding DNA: TGTGCCAGCAGCTTAGAATCCTCCCTCTCAGGGATCTCCTATGGCTACACCTTC. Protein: CASSLESSLSGISYGYTF.

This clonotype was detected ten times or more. The CDR3 region is CSASRGASATGNTIYF. CDR3 DNA sequence: TGCAGTGCTAGCAGGGGGGCTTCAGCGACGGGAAACACCATATATTTT. This sequence joins TRBV20-1 and TRBJ1-3; TRBD1 matches at 7 bases. The V gene end was trimmed by 3 bases and the J gene end by 4 bases; junction bases not matched to a gene: 12. CDR3 size: 16 residues. CDR1 is DFQATT and CDR2 is SNEGSKA in the germline V gene (reference sequence).

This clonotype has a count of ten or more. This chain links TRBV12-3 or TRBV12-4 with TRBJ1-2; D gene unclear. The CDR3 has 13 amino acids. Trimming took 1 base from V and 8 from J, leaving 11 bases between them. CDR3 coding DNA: TGTGCCAGCAGTTTAGGAGGCCTGTGGGGCTACACCTTC. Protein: CASSLGGLWGYTF.

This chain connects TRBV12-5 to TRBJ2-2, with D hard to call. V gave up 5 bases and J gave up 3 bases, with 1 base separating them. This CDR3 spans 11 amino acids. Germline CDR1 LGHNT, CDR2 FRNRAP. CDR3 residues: CASGDTGELFF. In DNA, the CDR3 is TGTGCTAGTGGTGACACCGGGGAGCTGTTTTTT.

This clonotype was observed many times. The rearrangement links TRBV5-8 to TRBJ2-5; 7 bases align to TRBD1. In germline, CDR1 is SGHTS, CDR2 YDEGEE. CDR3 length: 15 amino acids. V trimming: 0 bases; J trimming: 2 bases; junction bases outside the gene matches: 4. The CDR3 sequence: CASSLARDSQETQYF. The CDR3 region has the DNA TGTGCCAGCAGCTTGGCCCGGGACAGTCAAGAGACCCAGTACTTC.